This T cell receptor beta chain was obtained from a study of beta chain features in type 1 diabetes. Study outcomes and limitations: Type 1 diabetes patients had VDJ junctions that carried fewer insertions and more deletions.

The germline V gene has CDR1 LGHNA and CDR2 YSLEER. The CDR3 has 17 amino acids. V lost 0 bases, J lost 6 bases, and 12 bases stayed unmatched. Expressed TCRB transcripts got sequenced, as all isolated RNA was reverse transcribed. Using immunoSEQ multiplex PCR, the repertoire was profiled, and TCRdb retains in-frame clones only, with some absent. The sample shows roughly 350,000 clones, approximately 11% of them seen only once. A remark on this clone: Antigen specificity is unknown.

Sorted populations all exceeded 95% purity. The origin of this receptor is a woman in her twenties or thirties in good health. The chain employs TRBV4-3 and TRBJ2-3, with 7 bases fitting TRBD2. Source material: naive CD4+ T cells from blood. CDR3 loop: CASSQDHGPGGEDTQYF. Here the CDR3 DNA reads TGCGCCAGCAGCCAAGATCATGGCCCGGGAGGAGAGGATACGCAGTATTTT.